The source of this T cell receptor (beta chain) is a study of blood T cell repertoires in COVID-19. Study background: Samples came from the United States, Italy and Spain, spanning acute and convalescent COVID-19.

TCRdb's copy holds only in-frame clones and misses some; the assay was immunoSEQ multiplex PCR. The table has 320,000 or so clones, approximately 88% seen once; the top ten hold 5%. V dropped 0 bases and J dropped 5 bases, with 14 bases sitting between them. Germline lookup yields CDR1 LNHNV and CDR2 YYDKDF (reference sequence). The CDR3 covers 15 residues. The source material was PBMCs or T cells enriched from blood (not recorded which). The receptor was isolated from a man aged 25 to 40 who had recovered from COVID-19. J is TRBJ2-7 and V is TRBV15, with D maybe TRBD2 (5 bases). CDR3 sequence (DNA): TGTGCCACCAGCAGAGATCGGGGTACGATCCACGAGCAGTACTTC. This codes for CATSRDRGTIHEQYF. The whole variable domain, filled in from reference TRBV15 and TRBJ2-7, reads DAMVIQNPRYQVTQFGKPVTLSCSQTLNHNVMYWYQQKSSQAPKLLFHYYDKDFNNEADTPDNFQSRRPNTSFCFLDIRSPGLGDTAMYLCATSRDRGTIHEQYFGPGTRLTVT.